This TCR beta chain was captured by sequencing in a study of blood T cells in healthy people across ages. This clonotype was seen many times. Its specificity is unknown. V gave up 6 bases and J gave up 5 bases, with 19 bases separating them. CDR1 and CDR2 (germline): MNHEY, SVGEGT. This CDR3 region has 15 residues. For the second PCR, which ran for about 7 to 11 cycles, a sample-barcoded 5' primer and a J-beta primer mix were used. TCRdb reanalysed the 5' RACE reads using MiXCR and keeps one entry per CDR3 protein. The data contain around 1.7 million distinct CDR3 sequences, roughly 28% of them seen just once; the ten biggest clones take up 7% to 9%. General study points: Strongly correlated with naive T cell percentage was TCR beta diversity. Relative to aged donors, long-lived donors carried more naive CD4+ cells and displayed higher diversity.

The sample comprised blood. This receptor was obtained from a woman in her thirties in good health. V usage is TRBV6-2 or TRBV6-3 and J usage is TRBJ2-5, with a possible D match to TRBD2 (5 bases). The CDR3 is CASSYSALAGETQYF. The CDR3 bases are TGTGCCAGCAGCTATTCGGCGCTAGCAGGCGAGACCCAGTACTTC.